The following is a T cell receptor beta chain sequence with its context. This specimen belongs to a study of blood T cell repertoires in COVID-19. Study information: Both acute and convalescent COVID-19 samples were obtained from the United States, Italy and Spain.

Original data processing: Scientists estimated how many nucleated cells there were by amplifying reference gene primers. The assay was immunoSEQ multiplex PCR, and TCRdb's table has in-frame clones only and misses some. Clone size and the V and J calls come from that table; the DNA yielded D and trimming. The sample records 100,000 to 150,000 clones, around 74% being singletons. The V gene end was trimmed by 0 bases and the J gene end by 0 bases; junction bases not matched to a gene: 9. The CDR3 is 18 amino acids. Germline V lookup: CDR1 SGHAT, CDR2 FQNNGV. The clonotype was recovered from a man aged 80 or over with COVID-19, enrolled during active disease. The J gene is TRBJ2-3, the V gene TRBV11-2; 7 bases are shared with TRBD2. The sequenced sample was peripheral blood. The CDR3 here is CASSLDGGAGLSTDTQYF. The CDR3 coding sequence is TGTGCCAGCAGCTTAGATGGGGGAGCGGGACTAAGCACAGATACGCAGTATTTT.